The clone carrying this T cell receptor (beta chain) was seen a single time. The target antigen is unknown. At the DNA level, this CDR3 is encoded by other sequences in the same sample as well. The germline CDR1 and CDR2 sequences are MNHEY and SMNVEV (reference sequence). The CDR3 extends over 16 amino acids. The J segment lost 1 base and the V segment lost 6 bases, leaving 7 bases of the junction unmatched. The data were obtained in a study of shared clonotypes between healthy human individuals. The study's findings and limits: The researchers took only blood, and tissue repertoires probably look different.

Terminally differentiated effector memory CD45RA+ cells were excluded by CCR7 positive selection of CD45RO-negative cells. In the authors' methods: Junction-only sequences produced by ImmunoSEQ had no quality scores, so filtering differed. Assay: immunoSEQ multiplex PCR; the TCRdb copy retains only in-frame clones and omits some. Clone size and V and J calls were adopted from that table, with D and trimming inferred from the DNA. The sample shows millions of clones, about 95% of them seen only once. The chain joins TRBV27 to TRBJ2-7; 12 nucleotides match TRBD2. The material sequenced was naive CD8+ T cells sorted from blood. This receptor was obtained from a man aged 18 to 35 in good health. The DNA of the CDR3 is TGTGCCAGCAGCCCTAGCGGGGGGGAAAAATCCTACGAGCAGTACTTC. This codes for CASSPSGGEKSYEQYF.